These T cell receptor beta chains were read from a single sample in a study of T cell responses to AZD1222 COVID-19 vaccine. TCRdb's table, derived via immunoSEQ multiplex PCR, lists solely in-frame clones and lacks some. The profile shows 130,000 to 150,000 clones, roughly 91% of them singletons. This specimen was peripheral blood, taken on day 0 of AZD1222 vaccination. The receptors derive from an adult in good health. Both conserved end residues are part of each CDR3. Each record gives: V gene, J gene, D gene, clone size, CDR3 protein, CDR3 DNA. A D gene is named only where the DNA matches it firmly. Expanded clones are given a class, and other clones once, few, many or no size at all.

TRBV5-1	TRBJ2-7	.	.	CASSSDKGYEQYF	TGCGCCAGCAGCTCCGACAAGGGTTACGAGCAGTACTTC
TRBV7-2	TRBJ1-1	.	.	CASSLVPTIEAFF	TGTGCCAGCAGCTTAGTCCCCACGATTGAAGCTTTCTTT
TRBV25-1	TRBJ1-1	.	.	CASSESRYPNTEAFF	TGTGCCAGCAGTGAATCAAGGTACCCGAACACTGAAGCTTTCTTT
TRBV5-5	TRBJ1-2	TRBD1	.	CASSTRDSSYGYTF	TGTGCCAGCAGCACGCGGGACAGCTCCTATGGCTACACCTTC
TRBV7-8	TRBJ1-1	.	.	CASSSLTRNTEAFF	TGTGCCAGCAGCTCGCTAACAAGGAACACTGAAGCTTTCTTT
TRBV7-9	TRBJ1-2	.	.	CASSFGGAHYGYTF	TGTGCCAGCAGCTTCGGCGGGGCCCACTATGGCTACACCTTC
TRBV6-1	TRBJ2-7	TRBD2	.	CASSEGLAGGPYEQYF	TGTGCCAGCAGTGAGGGACTAGCGGGGGGACCCTACGAGCAGTACTTC
TRBV3-1/TRBV3-2	TRBJ1-1	TRBD1	.	CASSQPPRDSYPHEAFF	TGTGCCAGCAGCCAGCCCCCACGGGACAGCTATCCCCATGAAGCTTTCTTT
TRBV5-6	TRBJ1-5	.	.	CASSLLGPYSNQPQHF	TGTGCCAGCAGCTTGCTGGGCCCGTATAGCAATCAGCCCCAGCATTTT
TRBV11-3	TRBJ2-1	TRBD2	.	CASSPRGTSGSEQFF	TGTGCCAGCAGCCCAAGAGGGACTAGCGGGTCTGAGCAGTTCTTC
TRBV3-1/TRBV3-2	TRBJ2-3	TRBD2	.	CASSPQTSKAPLDTQYF	TGTGCCAGCAGCCCCCAGACTAGCAAAGCCCCCCTGGATACGCAGTATTTT
TRBV5-6	TRBJ2-1	.	.	CASSVTEHDNEQFF	TGTGCCAGCAGCGTCACAGAGCACGACAATGAGCAGTTCTTC
TRBV27	TRBJ1-6	.	.	CASSNGQFYNSPLHF	TGTGCCAGCAGTAACGGACAATTCTATAATTCACCCCTCCACTTT
TRBV2	TRBJ1-1	TRBD1	.	CASSDPFRTGVDAEAFF	TGTGCCAGCAGTGATCCTTTTAGGACAGGGGTGGATGCTGAAGCTTTCTTT
TRBV7-2	TRBJ1-5	.	.	CASSYAGINQPQHF	TGTGCCAGCAGCTACGCAGGGATTAATCAGCCCCAGCATTTT
TRBV5-1	TRBJ2-3	TRBD1	.	CASSLDGTGATDTQYF	TGCGCCAGCAGCTTGGACGGGACAGGGGCCACAGATACGCAGTATTTT
TRBV28	TRBJ1-1	TRBD1	.	CASSPRTGNTEAFF	TGTGCCAGCAGCCCCAGGACAGGAAACACTGAAGCTTTCTTT
TRBV7-2	TRBJ1-1	.	.	CASSLRGRPNTEAFF	TGTGCCAGCAGCTTAAGGGGCAGACCGAACACTGAAGCTTTCTTT
TRBV6-5	TRBJ1-1	.	.	CASSYNEDTEAFF	TGTGCCAGCAGTTACAACGAGGACACTGAAGCTTTCTTT
TRBV7-3	TRBJ2-1	.	once	CASSLTVRGREYNEQFF	TGTGCCAGCAGCTTAACGGTTAGGGGGCGGGAATACAATGAGCAGTTCTTC
TRBV27	TRBJ1-2	TRBD1	.	CASSLGQGIYGYTF	TGTGCCAGCAGTCTCGGACAGGGGATCTATGGCTACACCTTC
TRBV7-9	TRBJ1-1	TRBD1	.	CASSSPDRGNTEAFF	TGTGCCAGCAGCTCACCGGACAGGGGGAACACTGAAGCTTTCTTT
TRBV14	TRBJ2-5	.	once	CASSRLGETQYF	TGTGCCAGCAGCCGGCTTGGGGAGACCCAGTACTTC
TRBV4-1	TRBJ1-2	.	.	CASSQALSDLEPNYGYTF	TGCGCCAGCAGCCAGGCATTGTCCGATTTGGAGCCGAACTATGGCTACACCTTC
TRBV5-1	TRBJ2-3	TRBD2	.	CASSLDGGGITDTQYF	TGCGCCAGCAGCTTGGACGGGGGAGGGATCACAGATACGCAGTATTTT
TRBV4-1	TRBJ1-1	TRBD1	once	CASSLERTGRTEAFF	TGCGCCAGCAGCCTAGAAAGGACAGGGAGGACTGAAGCTTTCTTT
TRBV7-8	TRBJ1-5	TRBD1	few	CASSLGTGAGPQHF	TGTGCCAGCAGCTTAGGGACAGGGGCTGGACCCCAGCATTTT
TRBV6-5	TRBJ2-1	.	.	CASSYAAAGNEQFF	TGTGCCAGCAGTTACGCGGCAGCGGGCAATGAGCAGTTCTTC
TRBV5-1	TRBJ1-1	TRBD1	.	CASSYAGQGRGIAEAFF	TGCGCCAGCAGCTATGCGGGACAGGGGAGGGGTATCGCTGAAGCTTTCTTT
TRBV10-3	TRBJ1-5	.	.	CAISVLSNQPQHF	TGTGCCATCAGTGTGTTAAGCAATCAGCCCCAGCATTTT
TRBV6-5	TRBJ2-1	TRBD2	.	CASEGLAGNEQFF	TGTGCCAGCGAGGGACTAGCGGGGAATGAGCAGTTCTTC
TRBV5-1	TRBJ1-1	.	.	CASSPDRMNTEAFF	TGCGCCAGCAGCCCGGACAGAATGAACACTGAAGCTTTCTTT
TRBV5-1	TRBJ2-7	.	once	CASSQSATNYEQYF	TGCGCCAGCAGCCAAAGTGCTACTAACTACGAGCAGTACTTC
TRBV4-1	TRBJ1-5	.	.	CASSQDGNKYSNQPQHF	TGCGCCAGCAGCCAAGATGGAAACAAATATAGCAATCAGCCCCAGCATTTT
TRBV5-1	TRBJ1-2	TRBD1	.	CASSADRGVVGYTF	TGCGCCAGCAGCGCGGACAGGGGAGTCGTCGGCTACACCTTC
TRBV3-1/TRBV3-2	TRBJ2-2	TRBD1	.	CASSLSTGVGTGELFF	TGTGCCAGCAGCCTATCTACAGGGGTTGGAACCGGGGAGCTGTTTTTT
TRBV5-6	TRBJ2-2	TRBD1	.	CASSLVAGQGNPGELFF	TGTGCCAGCAGCTTGGTCGCGGGACAGGGGAATCCCGGGGAGCTGTTTTTT
TRBV9	TRBJ2-2	TRBD1	.	CASSAIRQGTGNTGELFF	TGTGCCAGCAGCGCCATACGACAGGGTACAGGGAACACCGGGGAGCTGTTTTTT
TRBV27	TRBJ1-3	TRBD1	.	CASSLSGTGGSGNTIYF	TGTGCCAGCAGTTTATCGGGGACAGGTGGCTCTGGAAACACCATATATTTT
TRBV19	TRBJ2-2	.	.	CASWTSSTGELFF	TGTGCCAGTTGGACCTCGAGCACCGGGGAGCTGTTTTTT
TRBV4-1	TRBJ2-5	.	.	CASSLRETQYF	TGCGCCAGCAGCCTGCGGGAGACCCAGTACTTC
TRBV5-5	TRBJ1-1	TRBD1	.	CASRLGNYRGLNTEAFF	TGTGCCAGCAGGTTGGGAAACTACAGGGGCCTCAACACTGAAGCTTTCTTT
TRBV19	TRBJ1-3	.	.	CASSIVGNTIYF	TGTGCCAGTAGTATAGTTGGAAACACCATATATTTT
TRBV11-2	TRBJ1-2	.	.	CASSFVGQGGHGYTF	TGTGCCAGCAGCTTCGTCGGCCAGGGAGGTCATGGCTACACCTTC
TRBV9	TRBJ1-1	.	.	CASSVGGGGNTEAFF	TGTGCCAGCAGCGTAGGCGGGGGAGGGAACACTGAAGCTTTCTTT
TRBV6-1	TRBJ1-5	.	.	CASSEGRGRGHQPQHF	TGTGCCAGCAGTGAAGGGAGGGGTAGGGGACATCAGCCCCAGCATTTT
TRBV29-1	TRBJ1-1	.	.	CSVVGGKNTEAFF	TGCAGCGTTGTGGGGGGAAAGAACACTGAAGCTTTCTTT
TRBV18	TRBJ1-6	TRBD1	.	CASSPAVGTGGSPLHF	TGTGCCAGCTCACCGGCCGTAGGGACAGGGGGTTCACCCCTCCACTTT
TRBV19	TRBJ1-2	.	.	CASSIDRAHGYTF	TGTGCCAGTAGTATAGACAGGGCGCATGGCTACACCTTC
TRBV5-1	TRBJ1-5	.	once	CASSLVAGGNQPQHF	TGCGCCAGCAGCTTGGTGGCGGGGGGAAATCAGCCCCAGCATTTT
TRBV3-1/TRBV3-2	TRBJ2-3	TRBD2	once	CASSLGREGSTDTQYF	TGTGCCAGCAGCCTGGGGCGGGAGGGCAGCACAGATACGCAGTATTTT
TRBV14	TRBJ1-6	.	.	CASSRQTNVPSPLHF	TGTGCCAGCAGCAGACAGACAAACGTCCCCTCACCCCTCCACTTT
TRBV28	TRBJ2-7	TRBD2	.	CASSLTSGVAGEQYF	TGTGCCAGCAGTTTGACTAGCGGGGTGGCGGGGGAGCAGTACTTC
TRBV5-1	TRBJ2-7	TRBD2	.	CASSLPLAGAPYEQYF	TGCGCCAGCAGCTTACCCCTAGCGGGGGCCCCCTACGAGCAGTACTTC
TRBV2	TRBJ1-2	.	.	CASRPNYGYTF	TGTGCCAGCAGGCCTAACTATGGCTACACCTTC